This T cell receptor beta chain derives from a study of tumor and adjacent non-tumor tissue in lung cancer. As for the study in general: The cohort had approximately 12 adenocarcinoma, a couple of squamous cell and 1 small cell patients. Aged roughly 31 to 85 years, patients included nine to eleven men and a handful of women with stage I to III disease. On average, productive TCRbeta reads reached about 4.4 million per sample. Whole-study findings and limits: Compared with tumor, normal lung showed significantly lower TCR diversity.

The template was RNA from unsorted bulk tissue. A modified ARM-PCR protocol with three rounds of nested PCR amplified TCRbeta. MiXCR, applied by TCRdb to the multiplex PCR reads, yields one record per CDR3 protein. Here the sample spans over 110,000 distinct CDR3 sequences, around 67% being singletons. Of note for this clonotype: Its antigen remains unidentified. A much larger clone lies one base from this, so it may be a read error.

The length of the CDR3 is 12 residues. Per the germline V gene, CDR1 is MNHNY and CDR2 is SVGAGI (reference sequence). V was clipped by 8 bases and J by 4 bases, with 11 bases between them. This clonotype was obtained from a man in his fifties or sixties with small cell lung cancer. The chain joins TRBV6-6 to TRBJ1-2, with no clear D. Specimen: lung tumor tissue. CDR3 region: CASARGAYGYTF. CDR3 bases: TGTGCCAGCGCCCGAGGAGCCTATGGCTACACCTTC.